One and the same sample provided the 10 T cell receptor beta chains below, sequenced in a study of T-cell memory formation after mild COVID-19. In TCRdb, the 5' RACE reads were re-called with MiXCR into one record per CDR3 protein. The sample has 190,000 or so distinct CDR3 sequences, around 27% seen once. Sequences were obtained from PBMCs or a T cell subset sorted from them (not recorded which). The receptors stem from an adult woman who had mild COVID-19 (a few samples of this study predate the infection). Cell type and time point are not known.

The chain employs TRBV20-1 and TRBJ2-3; D unresolved. Trimming took 0 bases from V and 4 from J, leaving 11 bases between them. The CDR3 consists of 14 residues. CDR1 and CDR2 from the germline V gene are DFQATT and SNEGSKA (reference sequence). The DNA for the CDR3 is TGCAGTGCTAGAGACTCCTCGCCGGCAGATACGCAGTATTTT. Translation: CSARDSSPADTQYF.

CDR3 sequence (DNA): TGTGCCAGCAGTTACGGCGGCACCTATAATTCACCCCTCCACTTT. Protein: CASSYGGTYNSPLHF. This chain connects TRBV6-5 to TRBJ1-6; D not certain. CDR3 size: 15 residues. CDR1 is MNHEY and CDR2 is SVGAGI in the germline V gene. V dropped 2 bases and J dropped 2 bases, with 7 bases sitting between them.

In the case of this clonotype: Its ends do not fully match the called genes, so a read error is possible. The chain couples TRBV7-9 to TRBJ1-5; D unresolved. This CDR3 has 16 residues. The V gene's germline CDR1 is SEHNR and CDR2 FQNEAQ (reference sequence). The CDR3 here is CARSLGNLNLNQPQHF. CDR3 DNA sequence: TGTGCCAGAAGCTTAGGGAACCTCAATCTCAATCAGCCCCAGCATTTT.

This clonotype was counted a few times. The chain joins TRBV3-1 to TRBJ1-2, with D maybe TRBD1 (5 bases). The CDR3 length is 14 residues. V lost 4 bases and J lost 3, with 12 bases in between. Germline assignment: CDR1 LGHDT and CDR2 YNNKEL (reference sequence). This chain's CDR3 is CASSRPGSDYGYTF. The CDR3 region has the DNA TGTGCCAGCAGCCGTCCAGGGTCCGACTATGGCTACACCTTC.

The chain joins TRBV19 to TRBJ2-1; 16 positions match TRBD2. The CDR3 consists of 18 residues. V was pared by 6 bases and J by 9 bases, with 14 bases of the junction left unmatched. The germline gives CDR1 LNHDA, CDR2 SQIVND (reference sequence). The CDR3 sequence: CASRSLGGLAGGRFEQFF. CDR3 DNA sequence: TGTGCCAGTAGGTCCCTGGGGGGACTAGCGGGAGGGCGTTTTGAGCAGTTCTTC.

The chain couples TRBV6-2 or TRBV6-3 to TRBJ2-1, with TRBD2 matching 11 bases. This CDR3 is 16 amino acids long. The V segment lost 0 bases and the J segment 6 bases; nucleotides outside the gene matches: 4. The germline V gene has CDR1 MNHEY and CDR2 SVGEGT. This CDR3 is CASSYSGLAGLNEQFF. CDR3 nucleotide sequence: TGTGCCAGCAGTTACTCCGGACTAGCGGGTCTCAATGAGCAGTTCTTC.

This clonotype was counted between two and nine times. The CDR3 DNA reads TGTGCCAGCAGCTTAGATTCTTGGGGATCCTATGGCTACACCTTC. Translating it yields CASSLDSWGSYGYTF. The V and J genes are TRBV7-8 and TRBJ1-2; D is undetermined. Trimming pared 1 base from V and 4 bases from J, leaving 13 bases between. CDR3 length: 15 amino acids. Per germline, CDR1 SGHVS and CDR2 FQNEAQ.

This clonotype appeared a few times. The chain links TRBV5-1 to TRBJ2-3; a weak D match, TRBD2 (5 bases). The V gene lost 0 bases and the J gene lost 4 bases, with 9 bases spanning the gap. The germline gives CDR1 SGHRS, CDR2 YFSETQ. The CDR3 runs to 14 residues. The CDR3 protein is CASSLEGGSDTQYF. CDR3 nucleotides: TGCGCCAGCAGCTTGGAAGGCGGGTCAGATACGCAGTATTTT. Looking up the rest from reference TRBV5-1 and TRBJ2-3 gives the full variable domain: KAGVTQTPRYLIKTRGQQVTLSCSPISGHRSVSWYQQTPGQGLQFLFEYFSETQRNKGNFPGRFSGRQFSNSRSEMNVSTLELGDSALYLCASSLEGGSDTQYFGPGTRLTVL.

The chain combines TRBV4-1 with TRBJ1-5; D gene ambiguous. This CDR3 is built from 14 residues. Germline values: CDR1 MGHRA, CDR2 YSYEKL. V was pared by 2 bases and J by 9 bases, with 14 bases between. The CDR3 DNA follows: TGCGCCAGCAGCCAACTGGACGGCCCGGGGCCCCAGCATTTT. Protein: CASSQLDGPGPQHF.

This clonotype has at least ten counts. V usage is TRBV27 and J usage is TRBJ2-3; D is perhaps TRBD1 (5 bases). This CDR3 contains 16 residues. Trimming left V 3 bases short and J 6 bases short, with 19 bases between. Germline CDR1 MNHEY, CDR2 SMNVEV (reference sequence). The CDR3 protein is CASSFPGHGRYDTQYF. In nucleotides, the CDR3 is TGTGCCAGCAGTTTTCCCGGACACGGGCGATATGATACGCAGTATTTT.